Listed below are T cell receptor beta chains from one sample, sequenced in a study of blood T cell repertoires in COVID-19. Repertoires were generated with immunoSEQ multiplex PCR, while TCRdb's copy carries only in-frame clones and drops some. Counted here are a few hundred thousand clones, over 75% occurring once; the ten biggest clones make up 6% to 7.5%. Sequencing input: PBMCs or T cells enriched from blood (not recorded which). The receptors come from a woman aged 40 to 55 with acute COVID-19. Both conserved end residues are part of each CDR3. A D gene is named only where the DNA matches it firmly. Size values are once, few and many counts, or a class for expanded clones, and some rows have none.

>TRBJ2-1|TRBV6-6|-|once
TGTGCCAGCAGTTACGAGCGGGTTAGCTCCTACAATGAGCAGTTCTTC
CASSYERVSSYNEQFF
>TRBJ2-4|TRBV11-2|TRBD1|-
TGTGCCAGCAGCTCCGGACAGGGGGTATCAGCCAAAAACATTCAGTACTTC
CASSSGQGVSAKNIQYF
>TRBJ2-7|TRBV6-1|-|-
TGTGCCAGCAGTGAAGCGGGGGGGGCCGACGAGCAGTACTTC
CASSEAGGADEQYF
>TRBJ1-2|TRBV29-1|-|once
TGCAGCGTTGACCGGGGTTTGGGTGGCTACACCTTC
CSVDRGLGGYTF
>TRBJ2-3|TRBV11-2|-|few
TGTGCCAGCAGCCCGACAGGACCTGAAGATACGCAGTATTTT
CASSPTGPEDTQYF
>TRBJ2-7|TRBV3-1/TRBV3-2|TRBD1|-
TGTGCCAGCAGCCCCCGACGACTATACCGGGACAGGGGGACCCACGAGCAGTACTTC
CASSPRRLYRDRGTHEQYF
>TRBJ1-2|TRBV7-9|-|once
TGTGCCAGCAGCTTAAATACTAACTATGGCTACACCTTC
CASSLNTNYGYTF
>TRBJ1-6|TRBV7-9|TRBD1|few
TGTGCCAGCAGCTTGACGACAGGGACCTCCTATAATTCACCCCTCCACTTT
CASSLTTGTSYNSPLHF
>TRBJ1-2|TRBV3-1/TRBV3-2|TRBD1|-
TGTGCCAGCAGCTCACAGGGGGCGCGGGGTGGCTACACCTTC
CASSSQGARGGYTF
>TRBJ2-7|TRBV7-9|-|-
TGTGCCAGCAGCCCCCCCGTGGGGGCTTACGAGCAGTACTTC
CASSPPVGAYEQYF
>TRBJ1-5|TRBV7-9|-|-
TGTGCCAGCAGCCCCGGTGGGGGGGCAATTCAGCCCCAGCATTTT
CASSPGGGAIQPQHF
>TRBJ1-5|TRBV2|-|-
TGTGCCAGCAGGGAGGGATCAAATCAGCCCCAGCATTTT
CASREGSNQPQHF
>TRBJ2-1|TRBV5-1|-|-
TGCGCCAGCAGCTTGGGTCGGGGGGCGGACATCGATGAGCAGTTCTTC
CASSLGRGADIDEQFF
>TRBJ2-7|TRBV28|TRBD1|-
TGTGCCAGCAGACCTCAGACAGGGGGGTCTTACGAGCAGTACTTC
CASRPQTGGSYEQYF
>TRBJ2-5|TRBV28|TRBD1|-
TGTGCCAGCAGTTTTGGGACAGCCAAAGAGACCCAGTACTTC
CASSFGTAKETQYF
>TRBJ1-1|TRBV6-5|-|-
TGTGCCAGCAGTATTTCCCTAGAGCCCGACCAAGCTTTCTTT
CASSISLEPDQAFF